A selection of T cell receptor beta chains follows, all from one sample in a study of cytomegalovirus exposure and HLA in healthy donors. TCRdb's table, derived via immunoSEQ multiplex PCR, lists solely in-frame clones and lacks some. The sample shows 90,000 to 140,000 clones, around 63% of them seen only once. Sequencing was done on a sample of PBMCs. The source of these receptors is a man younger than 45 in good health and CMV-seronegative. The CDR3 runs from the conserved cysteine through the conserved F or W. D genes are given only for firm matches. Rows give clone size only sometimes, using once, few, many, or a class for an expanded clone.

TRBJ2-2,15,TRBD1,TRBV9,once,CASTRDRDWAGELFF,TGTGCCAGCACCAGAGACAGGGATTGGGCCGGGGAGCTGTTTTTT
TRBJ2-7,13,.,TRBV27,.,CASRERVSYEQYF,TGTGCCAGCAGGGAGAGAGTTTCCTACGAGCAGTACTTC
TRBJ2-7,20,TRBD1,TRBV4-3,few,CASSQDQGDRGTPAYYEQYF,TGCGCCAGCAGCCAAGATCAAGGAGACAGGGGGACTCCTGCCTACTACGAGCAGTACTTC
TRBJ2-3,17,TRBD2,TRBV7-2,.,CASTKWGGGRESDTQYF,TGTGCCAGCACAAAATGGGGGGGCGGGAGGGAGTCAGATACGCAGTATTTT
TRBJ2-7,16,TRBD1,TRBV7-2,.,CASSPDTGTGRDEQYF,TGTGCCAGCAGCCCTGATACCGGGACAGGGCGCGACGAGCAGTACTTC
TRBJ2-5,15,TRBD2,TRBV28,.,CASTTWTREAETQYF,TGTGCCAGCACCACGTGGACGCGGGAGGCAGAGACCCAGTACTTC
TRBJ2-3,13,.,TRBV7-3,.,CASSAGTSDTQYF,TGTGCCAGCAGCGCCGGGACTTCAGATACGCAGTATTTT
TRBJ1-1,15,.,TRBV7-9,few,CSSRRGQSMNTEAFF,TGTTCCAGCAGACGTGGACAGAGTATGAACACTGAAGCTTTCTTT
TRBJ2-3,21,TRBD2,TRBV9,few,CASSVEGTSGSRGGSTDTQYF,TGTGCCAGCAGCGTAGAGGGGACTAGCGGGAGTAGAGGAGGTAGCACAGATACGCAGTATTTT
TRBJ2-7,16,.,TRBV5-1,.,CASSLGYGADRGEQYF,TGCGCCAGCAGCTTGGGGTACGGAGCGGATCGAGGGGAGCAGTACTTC
TRBJ1-2,13,TRBD1,TRBV7-2,.,CASSPTGDYGYTF,TGTGCCAGTTCGCCGACAGGGGACTATGGCTACACCTTC
TRBJ2-5,16,TRBD2,TRBV4-3,.,CASSRRVAGVAETQYF,TGCGCCAGCAGCCGAAGAGTAGCGGGAGTAGCGGAGACCCAGTACTTC
TRBJ1-1,15,.,TRBV9,.,CASSETGPGGTEAFF,TGTGCCAGCAGCGAGACGGGCCCCGGGGGCACTGAAGCTTTCTTT
TRBJ2-1,14,.,TRBV7-8,few,CASSPRDSYNEQFF,TGTGCCAGCAGCCCACGGGACTCCTACAATGAGCAGTTCTTC
TRBJ2-4,18,TRBD2,TRBV9,.,CASGLSGSGSGAKNIQYF,TGTGCCAGCGGCCTTAGCGGGAGCGGATCGGGGGCCAAAAACATTCAGTACTTC
TRBJ1-1,14,.,TRBV5-1,.,CASSFPPRNTEAFF,TGCGCCAGCAGCTTCCCTCCGAGGAACACTGAAGCTTTCTTT
TRBJ2-1,13,TRBD2,TRBV6-5,.,CASSISGRSREFF,TGTGCCAGCAGTATTAGCGGGAGATCTAGAGAGTTCTTC
TRBJ2-3,14,.,TRBV19,.,CASSQRAASDTQYF,TGTGCCAGTAGTCAGAGGGCAGCATCAGATACGCAGTATTTT
TRBJ1-5,13,.,TRBV27,.,CASSLGAGQPQHF,TGTGCCAGCAGTTTAGGGGCGGGACAGCCCCAGCATTTT
TRBJ1-2,14,TRBD1,TRBV18,few,CASSPAGQLYGYTF,TGTGCCAGCTCACCCGCGGGACAGCTCTATGGCTACACCTTC
TRBJ2-2,16,TRBD2,TRBV7-6,.,CASSTPNGRDTGELFF,TGTGCCAGCAGCACACCCAACGGGAGGGACACCGGGGAGCTGTTTTTT
TRBJ2-1,13,TRBD1,TRBV29-1,.,CSVSGTGRYEQFF,TGCAGCGTTTCCGGGACAGGGAGATATGAGCAGTTCTTC
TRBJ1-6,15,.,TRBV5-1,once,CASSLEGVIGSPLHF,TGCGCCAGCAGCTTGGAAGGGGTTATCGGGTCACCCCTCCACTTT
TRBJ1-2,15,.,TRBV6-5,few,CASSVGTREYYGYTF,TGTGCCAGCAGTGTCGGGACCCGGGAGTACTATGGCTACACCTTC
TRBJ1-5,16,.,TRBV28,.,CASSTPPIQGRQPQHF,TGTGCCAGCAGCACCCCCCCTATACAGGGACGCCAGCCCCAGCATTTT
TRBJ1-1,14,.,TRBV13,.,CASSLGTADTEAFF,TGTGCCAGCAGCTTAGGGACAGCAGACACTGAAGCTTTCTTT
TRBJ2-1,8,.,TRBV4-3,.,CASSQRFF,TGCGCCAGCAGCCAGCGTTTCTTC
TRBJ2-5,13,.,TRBV28,.,CASSFGHLETQYF,TGTGCCAGCAGTTTTGGGCACCTAGAGACCCAGTACTTC